One and the same sample provided the 17 T cell receptor beta chains below, sequenced in a study of T cells after posttransplantation cyclophosphamide. Sequencing was performed with immunoSEQ multiplex PCR; in TCRdb, only in-frame clones are kept and a portion is missing. In total the sample includes 20,000 to 25,000 clones, none of them seen once. The sample consisted of PBMCs. Receptors were obtained from a woman in her forties or fifties in good health, CMV-negative, and a related stem cell transplant donor.

This clone is categorized as medium-sized. This chain connects TRBV4-1 to TRBJ2-6, with a weak D call TRBD2 (5 bases). V lost 4 bases and J 0 bases, leaving 13 bases between the germline ends. The CDR3 totals 17 residues. Germline V gene lookup returns CDR1 MGHRA and CDR2 YSYEKL. The CDR3 region is CASSLIEGDSGANVLTF. CDR3 DNA: TGCGCCAGCAGCCTCATTGAGGGAGACTCTGGGGCCAACGTCCTGACTTTC.

This clone showed up many times. The chain carries TRBV6-1 and TRBJ1-6; a weak D match, TRBD1 (6 bases). V shed 4 bases and J shed 7 bases, with 11 bases lying between them. The germline V gene has CDR1 MNHNS and CDR2 SASEGT. The CDR3 extends over 14 amino acids. The CDR3 sequence: CASSVQGPNSPLHF. CDR3 nucleotides: TGTGCCAGCAGTGTACAGGGCCCCAATTCACCCCTCCACTTT.

This clone was recorded many times. The chain links TRBV5-1 to TRBJ1-2; 11 nucleotides line up with TRBD1. With V trimmed by 5 bases and J by 3 bases, 9 bases remained unmatched. Germline V gene lookup returns CDR1 SGHRS and CDR2 YFSETQ. The CDR3 has 16 residues. The CDR3 reads CASRRTGGAGDYGYTF. As DNA, the CDR3 is TGCGCCAGCAGAAGGACAGGGGGCGCGGGTGACTATGGCTACACCTTC.

This clone appeared many times. The chain employs TRBV6-6 and TRBJ1-5; 8 nucleotides line up with TRBD1. CDR3 length equals 16 residues. The V gene end was trimmed by 7 bases and the J gene end by 3 bases; junction bases not matched to a gene: 11. CDR1 and CDR2 (germline): MNHNY, SVGAGI (reference sequence). In DNA form, the CDR3 reads TGTGCCAGCACTACGGATACAGGGGGTATCAATCAGCCCCAGCATTTT. Translation: CASTTDTGGINQPQHF.

This clone was seen many times. The CDR3: CASSVQLAGGPNSYNEQFF. CDR3 sequence (DNA): TGTGCCAGCAGTGTTCAACTAGCGGGAGGGCCTAACTCCTACAATGAGCAGTTCTTC. The genes are TRBV6-4 and TRBJ2-1; TRBD2 matches 13 bases. Germline assignment: CDR1 MRHNA and CDR2 SNTAGT. The CDR3 sequence is 19 residues long. The V gene end was trimmed by 4 bases and the J gene end by 0 bases; junction bases not matched to a gene: 9.

This clone was observed many times. The genes are TRBV10-1 and TRBJ2-7, with D maybe TRBD1 (5 bases). The V end was cut by 5 bases, the J end by 1 base, with 9 bases between. Germline CDR1 WNHNN, CDR2 SYGVQD (reference sequence). CDR3 length equals 13 residues. The CDR3 nucleotides read TGCGCCAGCAGTCAGGGTGTGTCCTACGAGCAGTACTTC. Protein sequence: CASSQGVSYEQYF.

This clone was seen repeatedly, ten times or more. The V gene is TRBV27, the J gene TRBJ2-7, with TRBD2 matching 8 bases. Germline trimming cut 8 bases from V and 2 bases from J; bases unmatched to any gene: 11. CDR1 MNHEY and CDR2 SMNVEV come from the germline V gene (reference sequence). The CDR3 has 15 amino acids. In DNA, the CDR3 is TGTGCCAGCCGAACCCCCGGGACTAGTCCCTACGAGCAGTACTTC. Its protein is CASRTPGTSPYEQYF.

In its sample, this clone was seen many times. The chain links TRBV5-1 to TRBJ2-5; 7 bases match TRBD2. This CDR3 is built from 15 residues. The germline gives CDR1 SGHRS, CDR2 YFSETQ. The V and J ends lost 1 base and 2 bases, in that order; junction bases with no gene match: 5. The CDR3 DNA is TGCGCCAGCAGCTTGATGGAGCGGGGACAAGAGACCCAGTACTTC. It specifies CASSLMERGQETQYF.

This clone was counted many times. The chain carries TRBV14 and TRBJ1-4, with unresolved D. The germline V gene encodes CDR1 SGHDN and CDR2 FVKESK. V lost 3 bases and J lost 5, with 13 bases in between. The CDR3 contains 15 residues. The CDR3 reads CASSQDLPGNEKLFF. CDR3 in DNA: TGTGCCAGCAGCCAGGACCTCCCGGGAAATGAAAAACTGTTTTTT. Using reference TRBV14 and TRBJ1-4 for the parts outside the CDR3, the full variable domain is EAGVTQFPSHSVIEKGQTVTLRCDPISGHDNLYWYRRVMGKEIKFLLHFVKESKQDESGMPNNRFLAERTGGTYSTLKVQPAELEDSGVYFCASSQDLPGNEKLFFGSGTQLSVL.

This clone occurred many times. The V and J genes are TRBV6-4 and TRBJ2-5, with 12 positions matching TRBD2. J gave up 4 bases and V 10 bases, and 4 bases lay outside the gene matches. There are 13 residues in the CDR3. CDR1 and CDR2 (germline): MRHNA, SNTAGT. The CDR3 DNA follows: TGTGCCAACCGGACTAGCGGGACAGAGACCCAGTACTTC. It yields the protein CANRTSGTETQYF.

In its sample, this clone was seen many times. The J gene is TRBJ1-2, the V gene TRBV30; D remains ambiguous. V gave up 1 base and J gave up 0 bases, with 6 bases separating them. The CDR3 contains 13 residues. In germline, CDR1 is GTSNPN, CDR2 SVGIG (reference sequence). The CDR3 DNA follows: TGTGCCTGGAGTGGGACTACTAACTATGGCTACACCTTC. Translating gives CAWSGTTNYGYTF.

This clone showed up many times. This chain joins TRBV6-1 and TRBJ2-7, with D hard to call. The germline V and J ends were trimmed by 9 bases and 2 bases, with 14 bases remaining between them. The germline CDR1 and CDR2 sequences are MNHNS and SASEGT. The CDR3 contains 13 residues. The DNA of the CDR3 is TGTGCCAGTAAACTCCTCCAACCCTACGAGCAGTACTTC. It specifies CASKLLQPYEQYF.

This clone was seen many times. The V call is TRBV7-2, the J call TRBJ2-7, with 10 bases lining up with TRBD1. CDR3 length equals 14 residues. V trimming: 5 bases; J trimming: 6 bases; junction bases outside the gene matches: 7. Germline V gives CDR1 SGHTA, CDR2 FQGNSA. The CDR3 DNA follows: TGTGCCAGCAGCCCAGGCGGGACAGGGGTCGAGCAGTACTTC. Amino acids: CASSPGGTGVEQYF. Drawing the rest from reference TRBV7-2 and TRBJ2-7, the complete variable domain is GAGVSQSPSNKVTEKGKDVELRCDPISGHTALYWYRQSLGQGLEFLIYFQGNSAPDKSGLPSDRFSAERTGGSVSTLTIQRTQQEDSAVYLCASSPGGTGVEQYFGPGTRLTVT.

This clone was detected many times. This chain uses TRBV7-6 with TRBJ1-6; the D gene is possibly TRBD1 (6 bases). Germline V CDR1 and CDR2: SGHVS, FNYEAQ. CDR3 length equals 13 residues. V lost 5 bases and J lost 10, with 12 bases in between. The DNA for the CDR3 is TGTGCCAGCAGCACAGGGAGAGGGTCACCCCTCCACTTT. It specifies CASSTGRGSPLHF.

V and J are TRBV19 and TRBJ2-1; 7 positions agree with TRBD2. The V gene's germline CDR1 is LNHDA and CDR2 SQIVND (reference sequence). The CDR3 extends over 14 amino acids. Unmatched junction bases numbered 9, after V lost 7 bases and J lost 6 bases. The CDR3 sequence is CASKWGRAGNEQFF. CDR3 DNA: TGTGCCAGTAAATGGGGGAGGGCTGGCAATGAGCAGTTCTTC.

In its sample, this clone was seen many times. This chain uses TRBV28 with TRBJ2-7; TRBD2 aligns across 9 bases. Germline loops: CDR1 MDHEN, CDR2 SYDVKM. The junction had 4 bases not matched to a gene; V was cut back by 3 bases and J by 1 base. This CDR3 contains 15 residues. This chain's CDR3 is CASSFLSGSSYEQYF. The CDR3, as DNA: TGTGCCAGCAGTTTTCTTAGCGGGAGTTCCTACGAGCAGTACTTC.

This clone came up many times. The chain combines TRBV5-8 with TRBJ2-1; 7 bases agree with TRBD2. Germline assignment: CDR1 SGHTS and CDR2 YDEGEE. There are 17 residues in the CDR3. The ends lost 4 bases at V and 7 bases at J; junction bases unmatched: 17. The CDR3 loop reads CASSRGVGTLSGNEQFF. The CDR3 nucleotides read TGTGCCAGCAGCCGGGGGGTTGGGACTCTCTCAGGGAATGAGCAGTTCTTC.